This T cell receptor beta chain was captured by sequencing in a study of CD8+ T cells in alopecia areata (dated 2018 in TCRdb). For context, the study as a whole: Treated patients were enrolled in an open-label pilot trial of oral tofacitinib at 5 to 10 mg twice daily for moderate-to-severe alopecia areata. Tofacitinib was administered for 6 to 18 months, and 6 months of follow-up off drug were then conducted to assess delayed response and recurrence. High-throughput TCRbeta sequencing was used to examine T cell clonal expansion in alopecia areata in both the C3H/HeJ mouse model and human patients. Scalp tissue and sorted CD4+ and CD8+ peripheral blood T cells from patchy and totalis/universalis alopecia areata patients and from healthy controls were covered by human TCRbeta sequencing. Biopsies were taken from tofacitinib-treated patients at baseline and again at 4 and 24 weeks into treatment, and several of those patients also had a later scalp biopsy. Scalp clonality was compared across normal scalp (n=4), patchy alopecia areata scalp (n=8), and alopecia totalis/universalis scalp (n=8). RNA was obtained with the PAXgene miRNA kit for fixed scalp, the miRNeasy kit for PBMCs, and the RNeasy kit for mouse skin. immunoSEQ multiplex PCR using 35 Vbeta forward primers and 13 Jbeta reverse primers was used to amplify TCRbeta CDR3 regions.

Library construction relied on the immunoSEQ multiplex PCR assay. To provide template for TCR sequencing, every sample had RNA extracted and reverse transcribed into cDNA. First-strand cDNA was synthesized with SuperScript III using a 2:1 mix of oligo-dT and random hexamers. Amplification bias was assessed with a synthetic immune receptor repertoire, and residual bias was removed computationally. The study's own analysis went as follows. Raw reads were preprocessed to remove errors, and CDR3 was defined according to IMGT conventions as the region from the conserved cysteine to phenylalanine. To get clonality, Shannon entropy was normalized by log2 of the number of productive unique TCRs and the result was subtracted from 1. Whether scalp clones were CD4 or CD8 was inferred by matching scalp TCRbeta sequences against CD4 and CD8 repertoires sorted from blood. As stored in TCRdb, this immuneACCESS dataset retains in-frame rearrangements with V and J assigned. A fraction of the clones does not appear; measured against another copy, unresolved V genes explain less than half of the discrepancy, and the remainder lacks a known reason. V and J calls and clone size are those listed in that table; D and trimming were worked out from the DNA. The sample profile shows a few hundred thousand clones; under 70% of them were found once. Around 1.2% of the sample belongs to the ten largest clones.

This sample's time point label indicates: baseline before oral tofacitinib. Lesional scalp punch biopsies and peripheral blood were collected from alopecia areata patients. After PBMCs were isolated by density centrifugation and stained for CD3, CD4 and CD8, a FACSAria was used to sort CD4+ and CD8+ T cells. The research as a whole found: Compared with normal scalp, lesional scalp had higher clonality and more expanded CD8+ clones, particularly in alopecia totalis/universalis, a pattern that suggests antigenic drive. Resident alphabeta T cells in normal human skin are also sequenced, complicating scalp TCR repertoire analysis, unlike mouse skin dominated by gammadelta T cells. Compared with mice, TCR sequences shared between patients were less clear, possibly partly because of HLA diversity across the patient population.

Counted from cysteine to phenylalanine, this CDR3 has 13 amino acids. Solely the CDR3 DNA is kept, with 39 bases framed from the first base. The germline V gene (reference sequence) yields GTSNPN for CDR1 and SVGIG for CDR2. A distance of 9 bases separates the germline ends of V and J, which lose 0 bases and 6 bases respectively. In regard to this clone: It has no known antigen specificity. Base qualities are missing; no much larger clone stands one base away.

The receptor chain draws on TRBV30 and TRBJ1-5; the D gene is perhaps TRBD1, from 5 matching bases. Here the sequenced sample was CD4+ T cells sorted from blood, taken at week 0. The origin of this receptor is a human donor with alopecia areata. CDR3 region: CAWSVQGAQPQHF. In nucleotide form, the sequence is TGTGCCTGGAGTGTACAAGGGGCTCAGCCCCAGCATTTT.